Shown below are 7 T cell receptor beta chains from a single sample sequenced in a study of blood T cell repertoires in COVID-19. Assay used: immunoSEQ multiplex PCR; TCRdb lists only in-frame clones, some missing. In the table there are 100,000 to 150,000 clones, over 70% of which are singletons. Sequenced input: peripheral blood. Receptors were obtained from a man older than 75 with active or convalescent COVID-19.

The V gene is TRBV7-8, the J gene TRBJ1-5, with D perhaps matching TRBD1 (6 bases). The germline V gene has CDR1 SGHVS and CDR2 FQNEAQ. The CDR3 is made up of 16 amino acids. Trimming left V 4 bases short and J 0 bases short, with 13 bases between. CDR3 residues: CASSSGAAYSNQPQHF. CDR3 in DNA: TGTGCCAGCAGCTCAGGGGCCGCCTATAGCAATCAGCCCCAGCATTTT.

The chain combines TRBV28 with TRBJ1-4; D is possibly TRBD1 (6 bases). CDR1 is MDHEN, CDR2 SYDVKM, per germline. V dropped 2 bases and J dropped 7 bases, with 14 bases sitting between them. The CDR3 runs 15 residues. The CDR3 region is CASSLHAGEGEKLFF. CDR3 sequence (DNA): TGTGCCAGCAGTTTACACGCAGGGGAGGGTGAAAAACTGTTTTTT.

The gene calls are TRBV6-5 and TRBJ1-2; D is perhaps TRBD1 (5 bases). Germline V CDR1 and CDR2: MNHEY, SVGAGI. The germline V and J ends were trimmed by 2 bases and 0 bases, with 7 bases remaining between them. The length of the CDR3 is 14 residues. The CDR3 is CASSYAGTNYGYTF. CDR3 nucleotide sequence: TGTGCCAGCAGTTACGCAGGGACTAACTATGGCTACACCTTC.

This chain uses TRBV6-5 with TRBJ2-2; D unresolved. CDR3 length: 12 amino acids. Trimming left V 3 bases short and J 8 bases short, with 7 bases between. Germline lookup yields CDR1 MNHEY and CDR2 SVGAGI. CDR3 protein: CASSYYSGELFF. The CDR3 DNA sequence: TGTGCCAGCAGTTATTACAGTGGGGAGCTGTTTTTT.

Concerning this clone: This same CDR3 is encoded by further DNA sequences in the sample. This sequence joins TRBV2 and TRBJ1-2; maybe TRBD1 (5 bases). The CDR3 covers 12 residues. In germline, CDR1 is SNHLY, CDR2 FYNNEI. Deletions cut 4 bases from V and 5 bases from J, with 8 bases between. The CDR3 region is CASSGQGYGYTF. Here the CDR3 DNA reads TGTGCCAGCAGTGGGCAGGGATATGGCTACACCTTC.

The rearrangement uses TRBV27 and TRBJ2-7, with 11 positions matching TRBD2. The J segment lost 2 bases and the V segment lost 6 bases, leaving 9 bases of the junction unmatched. The CDR3 extends over 16 amino acids. Germline CDR1 and CDR2: MNHEY and SMNVEV (reference sequence). This CDR3 is CASSPIGTSGTYEQYF. CDR3 DNA: TGTGCCAGCAGCCCGATTGGGACTAGCGGTACCTACGAGCAGTACTTC.

V gene TRBV5-4 combines with J gene TRBJ2-3; TRBD2 matches 12 bases. The V segment lost 3 bases and the J segment 0 bases; nucleotides outside the gene matches: 5. Germline V gene sequence: CDR1 SGHNT, CDR2 YYREEE (reference sequence). CDR3 length equals 17 residues. CDR3 residues: CASSSRTSGASTDTQYF. CDR3 DNA sequence: TGTGCCAGCAGCTCGCGGACTAGCGGGGCTAGCACAGATACGCAGTATTTT. Using reference TRBV5-4 and TRBJ2-3 for the parts outside the CDR3, the full variable domain is ETGVTQSPTHLIKTRGQQVTLRCSSQSGHNTVSWYQQALGQGPQFIFQYYREEENGRGNFPPRFSGLQFPNYSSELNVNALELDDSALYLCASSSRTSGASTDTQYFGPGTRLTVL.